The 27 T cell receptor beta chains listed next were all sequenced from one sample in a study of beta chain features in type 1 diabetes. Investigators reverse transcribed all isolated RNA, so they sequenced expressed TCRB transcripts. Measured with immunoSEQ multiplex PCR; TCRdb has only the in-frame clones, and not every one. The sample carries about 200,000 clones, roughly 10% recorded once. What was sequenced was central memory CD4+ T cells from blood. The receptors here all came from a man younger than 35 in good health.

This sequence joins TRBV2 and TRBJ2-7, with 7 bases that match TRBD2. V lost 6 bases, J lost 7 bases, and 3 bases stayed unmatched. Germline V gives CDR1 SNHLY, CDR2 FYNNEI. This CDR3 is 11 amino acids long. The CDR3 loop reads CASRTGGEQYF. The CDR3 DNA sequence: TGTGCCAGCAGGACGGGGGGTGAGCAGTACTTC. Variable domain in full (rest from reference TRBV2 and TRBJ2-7): EPEVTQTPSHQVTQMGQEVILRCVPISNHLYFYWYRQILGQKVEFLVSFYNNEISEKSEIFDDQFSVERPDGSNFTLKIRSTKLEDSAMYFCASRTGGEQYFGPGTRLTVT.

A few counts support this clone. The J gene is TRBJ1-2, the V gene TRBV7-9, with D tentatively TRBD1 (6 bases). The germline V and J ends were trimmed by 0 bases and 4 bases, with 9 bases remaining between them. Germline V gene sequence: CDR1 SEHNR, CDR2 FQNEAQ (reference sequence). The CDR3 is made up of 14 amino acids. CDR3 DNA: TGTGCCAGCAGCTTAGCCGGAGGGGGCTATGGCTACACCTTC. Amino acids: CASSLAGGGYGYTF.

DNA of the CDR3: TGTGCCAGCAGGATCCCTACTCGTGGCTACACCTTC. Translation gives CASRIPTRGYTF. The chain joins TRBV28 to TRBJ1-2; no clear D. The V and J ends lost 6 bases and 7 bases respectively, with 12 bases between them. Germline loops: CDR1 MDHEN, CDR2 SYDVKM. The CDR3 is made up of 12 amino acids.

A few counts support this clone. V is TRBV30 and J is TRBJ2-5, with a possible D match to TRBD1 (5 bases). Trimming left V 4 bases short and J 5 bases short, with 11 bases between. CDR1 is GTSNPN and CDR2 is SVGIG in the germline V gene (reference sequence). CDR3 length equals 12 residues. CDR3 sequence: CAWNKGLETQYF. The CDR3 bases are TGTGCCTGGAACAAGGGGCTGGAGACCCAGTACTTC.

This clone was seen many times. The chain combines TRBV2 with TRBJ2-3; TRBD1 aligns across 8 bases. CDR3 length: 14 amino acids. Germline assignment: CDR1 SNHLY and CDR2 FYNNEI. J gave up 6 bases and V 6 bases, and 8 bases lay outside the gene matches. In DNA, the CDR3 is TGTGCCAGCAGGGCGACAGGGGCCGGGGATACGCAGTATTTT. Translating it yields CASRATGAGDTQYF.

V is TRBV13 and J is TRBJ2-2; D remains unclear. In germline, CDR1 is PRHDT, CDR2 FYEKMQ (reference sequence). The CDR3 has 13 amino acids. Trimming removed 4 bases from V and 5 bases from J, with 8 bases in between. Here the CDR3 reads CASSSPRTGELFF. The CDR3 nucleotides are TGTGCCAGCAGCTCGCCCCGGACCGGGGAGCTGTTTTTT.

This clone occurred a few times. The rearrangement uses TRBV2 and TRBJ2-7, with D uncertain. Trimming took off 7 bases at V and 3 bases at J, with 7 bases between the two ends. Germline CDR1 SNHLY, CDR2 FYNNEI. The CDR3 consists of 11 residues. Here the CDR3 DNA reads TGTGCCAGCAAAGTCGGCTACGAGCAGTACTTC. The encoded protein is CASKVGYEQYF. Full variable domain (missing parts from reference TRBV2 and TRBJ2-7): EPEVTQTPSHQVTQMGQEVILRCVPISNHLYFYWYRQILGQKVEFLVSFYNNEISEKSEIFDDQFSVERPDGSNFTLKIRSTKLEDSAMYFCASKVGYEQYFGPGTRLTVT.

This clone was found many times. V gene TRBV18 combines with J gene TRBJ2-7; no clear D gene. Trimming took off 2 bases at V and 3 bases at J, with 17 bases between the two ends. Germline loops: CDR1 KGHSH, CDR2 LQKENI. The CDR3 runs 16 residues. The CDR3 bases are TGTGCCAGCTCACCAGTCGCCTCAGAAGGCGACTACGAGCAGTACTTC. Encoded protein: CASSPVASEGDYEQYF.

The chain couples TRBV29-1 to TRBJ2-1, with a possible D match to TRBD1 (5 bases). The CDR3 extends over 15 amino acids. The germline V gene encodes CDR1 SQVTM and CDR2 ANQGSEA. V lost 1 base and J lost 6, with 16 bases in between. The CDR3 region has the DNA TGCAGCGTTGAAGTTTCAGGGTGGGGTGCCAATGAGCAGTTCTTC. Protein: CSVEVSGWGANEQFF.

This clone was found a few times. This chain uses TRBV7-9 with TRBJ1-5; D uncertain. Between the trimmed V and J ends, which lost 5 bases and 3 bases, there was a span of 11 bases. The CDR3 is 14 residues long. Germline CDR1 SEHNR, CDR2 FQNEAQ (reference sequence). The CDR3 coding sequence is TGTGCCAGCAGCCCCGGGCAGGTCAATCAGCCCCAGCATTTT. Protein sequence: CASSPGQVNQPQHF.

V and J are TRBV5-1 and TRBJ2-7, with TRBD1 matching 7 bases. The CDR3 is 15 amino acids. Losses at the gene ends were 5 bases for V and 0 bases for J; bases not matched to a gene: 8. Germline V gives CDR1 SGHRS, CDR2 YFSETQ. The CDR3 loop reads CASSLGTAPSYEQYF. In DNA form, the CDR3 reads TGCGCCAGCAGTCTGGGGACAGCCCCCTCCTACGAGCAGTACTTC. Filled out from reference TRBV5-1 and TRBJ2-7, the complete variable domain reads KAGVTQTPRYLIKTRGQQVTLSCSPISGHRSVSWYQQTPGQGLQFLFEYFSETQRNKGNFPGRFSGRQFSNSRSEMNVSTLELGDSALYLCASSLGTAPSYEQYFGPGTRLTVT.

Only a few counts were recorded for this clone. The J gene is TRBJ2-1, the V gene TRBV5-8; 8 positions agree with TRBD1. CDR3 length: 15 residues. Germline V gives CDR1 SGHTS, CDR2 YDEGEE. The junction had 10 bases not matched to a gene; V was cut back by 6 bases and J by 5 bases. CDR3 region: CASILQGGTNNEQFF. CDR3 nucleotides: TGTGCCAGCATCCTACAGGGGGGAACTAACAATGAGCAGTTCTTC.

This clone is labeled medium-sized. The sample carries other DNA sequences with the same CDR3. The chain uses TRBV9 and TRBJ2-1; 8 positions match TRBD2. The V gene end was trimmed by 4 bases and the J gene end by 0 bases; junction bases not matched to a gene: 9. CDR3 length equals 17 residues. The germline gives CDR1 SGDLS, CDR2 YYNGEE. The CDR3 DNA is TGTGCCAGCAGCCTTCGTAGCGGGGCCAGCTCCTACAATGAGCAGTTCTTC. It codes for CASSLRSGASSYNEQFF.

This clone was detected only a few times. The gene calls are TRBV7-9 and TRBJ2-1; tentatively, D is TRBD1 or TRBD2 (5 bases each). The CDR3 loop spans 14 amino acids. V gave up 5 bases and J gave up 5 bases, with 13 bases separating them. Per the germline V gene, CDR1 is SEHNR and CDR2 is FQNEAQ (reference sequence). CDR3 residues: CASSNRDGNNEQFF. For the CDR3, the DNA is TGTGCCAGCAGCAACCGGGACGGGAACAATGAGCAGTTCTTC.

The table lists this clone with a few counts. The rearrangement uses TRBV14 and TRBJ2-5, with TRBD2 matching 7 bases. The V gene end was trimmed by 1 base and the J gene end by 0 bases; junction bases not matched to a gene: 5. CDR3 length equals 16 residues. CDR1 and CDR2 from the germline V gene are SGHDN and FVKESK. The CDR3 coding sequence is TGTGCCAGCAGCCAAGGCAGCGGGGTGTACCAAGAGACCCAGTACTTC. Its translation is CASSQGSGVYQETQYF.

Only a few counts were recorded for this clone. V and J are TRBV7-9 and TRBJ1-1; TRBD1 matches at 9 bases. This CDR3 is built from 16 residues. The J segment lost 1 base and the V segment lost 5 bases, leaving 8 bases of the junction unmatched. CDR1 SEHNR and CDR2 FQNEAQ come from the germline V gene (reference sequence). The CDR3 coding sequence is TGTGCCAGCAGCCACCTAAGGGGACAGGGGAACACTGAAGCTTTCTTT. Amino acid sequence: CASSHLRGQGNTEAFF.

This clone was counted ten times or more. This sequence joins TRBV27 and TRBJ2-7, with D uncertain. Per the germline V gene, CDR1 is MNHEY and CDR2 is SMNVEV (reference sequence). There are 15 residues in the CDR3. Trimming removed 4 bases at V and 6 bases at J, with 19 bases between. The CDR3 is CASSSAGSNPREQYF. CDR3 DNA: TGTGCCAGCAGTTCCGCCGGGTCCAACCCACGCGAGCAGTACTTC.

This clone appeared a few times. This same CDR3 is encoded by further DNA sequences in the sample. The CDR3 sequence is CSVSPENQETQYF. In DNA, the CDR3 is TGCAGCGTTTCGCCCGAGAACCAAGAGACCCAGTACTTC. The J gene is TRBJ2-5, the V gene TRBV29-1; D is unclear. Between the trimmed V and J ends, which lost 5 bases and 0 bases, there was a span of 10 bases. This CDR3 is 13 amino acids long. From germline, CDR1 is SQVTM and CDR2 ANQGSEA.

This sequence joins TRBV5-4 and TRBJ2-3, with D tentatively TRBD2 (6 bases). There are 16 residues in the CDR3. CDR1 is SGHNT, CDR2 YYREEE, per germline (reference sequence). Trimming removed 0 bases at V and 1 base at J, with 12 bases between. The CDR3 loop reads CASSLAEKRGTDTQYF. CDR3 in DNA: TGTGCCAGCAGCTTGGCTGAGAAGCGGGGCACAGATACGCAGTATTTT.

This clone was observed a handful of times. This probably arose from a read error, given a far larger clone one base away. Other DNA sequences in this specimen translate into the identical CDR3. This chain joins TRBV9 and TRBJ2-6; no clear D gene. The CDR3 is 15 residues long. The V end lost 0 bases, the J end lost 2 bases, and 6 bases lay between the germline ends. CDR1 is SGDLS and CDR2 is YYNGEE in the germline V gene. The CDR3 reads CASSVGGAGANVLTF. In DNA, the CDR3 is TGTGCCAGCAGCGTAGGTGGCGCTGGGGCCAACGTCCTGACTTTC.

There are a few counts of this clone. This sequence joins TRBV5-1 and TRBJ1-1, with D unresolved. This CDR3 has 14 amino acids. Germline V lookup: CDR1 SGHRS, CDR2 YFSETQ. V lost 0 bases and J 1 base, leaving 7 bases between the germline ends. The CDR3 region has the DNA TGCGCCAGCAGCTTGGCCAGGCAGAACACTGAAGCTTTCTTT. This gives the protein CASSLARQNTEAFF.

This clone was observed at least ten times. The chain uses TRBV5-6 and TRBJ2-7, with 7 bases fitting TRBD1. Germline values: CDR1 SGHDT, CDR2 YYEEEE. This CDR3 has 12 residues. V lost 5 bases to trimming and J lost 6 bases; unmatched junction nucleotides: 5. The CDR3 coding sequence is TGTGCCAGCAGACAAGCAGGGGGCGAGCAGTACTTC. It encodes CASRQAGGEQYF.

At least ten counts were recorded for this clone. The chain is built from TRBV28 and TRBJ2-1, with 12 bases matching TRBD2. V lost 6 bases and J lost 4; bases outside the gene matches: 7. CDR3 length: 16 amino acids. Germline CDR1 reads MDHEN; CDR2 reads SYDVKM. CDR3 loop: CASRLRLAGEYNEQFF. The CDR3 DNA follows: TGTGCCAGCAGACTCCGACTAGCGGGGGAATACAATGAGCAGTTCTTC.

The rearrangement links TRBV5-1 to TRBJ1-1, with no clear D. The CDR3 is 13 residues long. Germline-derived CDR1 and CDR2 are SGHRS and YFSETQ. Trimming took 6 bases from V and 6 from J, leaving 15 bases between them. For the CDR3, the DNA is TGCGCCAGCACGATCCTCAGTTCCGCTGAAGCTTTCTTT. This codes for CASTILSSAEAFF.

The V and J genes are TRBV29-1 and TRBJ2-7; 7 nucleotides line up with TRBD1. With 4 bases clipped from V and 3 bases from J, the junction kept 6 bases outside the gene matches. CDR1 and CDR2 (germline): SQVTM, ANQGSEA. CDR3 length equals 13 residues. The CDR3: CSVVSGQSYEQYF. CDR3 nucleotides: TGCAGCGTTGTTTCGGGACAGAGCTACGAGCAGTACTTC.

V usage is TRBV5-1 and J usage is TRBJ1-4; maybe TRBD1 (6 bases). Per the germline V gene, CDR1 is SGHRS and CDR2 is YFSETQ. The CDR3 is 17 amino acids. V lost 4 bases and J 4 bases, leaving 20 bases between the germline ends. This chain's CDR3 is CASSPGQLTILNEKLFF. The CDR3 nucleotides are TGCGCCAGCAGCCCCGGACAGCTGACAATCCTTAATGAAAAACTGTTTTTT.

The chain employs TRBV28 and TRBJ2-7, with 11 bases identical to TRBD1. V lost 8 bases and J lost 4; bases outside the gene matches: 10. This CDR3 has 15 amino acids. The germline CDR1 and CDR2 sequences are MDHEN and SYDVKM. In DNA form, the CDR3 reads TGTGCCAGCGACGGACAGGGGGCGGGGAGGTACGAGCAGTACTTC. It translates to CASDGQGAGRYEQYF.